This entry lists 8 T cell receptor beta chains sequenced from one sample in a study of technical replicates of blood from a few donors. The data were produced by immunoSEQ multiplex PCR, yet TCRdb's version contains in-frame clones alone and is incomplete. Of about 75,000 clones listed, around 97% are singletons. Sequencing was done on a sample of T cells isolated from PBMCs. Every receptor here comes from a human donor in good health.

This clone was observed a single time. The chain combines TRBV7-8 with TRBJ1-5; 7 bases line up with TRBD1. The germline V gene has CDR1 SGHVS and CDR2 FQNEAQ. The V and J ends lost 7 bases and 7 bases, in that order; junction bases with no gene match: 10. The CDR3 length is 14 residues. The CDR3 DNA reads as TGTGCCAGCACCCGCGACAGGGTAGTCCAGCCCCAGCATTTT. It translates to CASTRDRVVQPQHF.

The gene calls are TRBV6-6 and TRBJ1-1; no firm D call. V was shortened by 10 bases and J by 6 bases, with 9 bases between the two germline ends. This CDR3 spans 10 amino acids. The germline V gene has CDR1 MNHNY and CDR2 SVGAGI (reference sequence). DNA of the CDR3: TGTGCCACATCCAGGTCTGAAGCTTTCTTT. This translates into CATSRSEAFF.

V usage is TRBV6-5 and J usage is TRBJ2-5; 14 bases agree with TRBD2. Germline CDR1 is MNHEY and CDR2 is SVGAGI. The CDR3 is 15 residues long. The V gene end was trimmed by 6 bases and the J gene end by 4 bases; junction bases not matched to a gene: 4. CDR3 bases: TGTGCCAGCAGCTCTGGGACTAGCGGGAGAGAGACCCAGTACTTC. This translates into CASSSGTSGRETQYF.

V gene TRBV9 combines with J gene TRBJ1-1; D is undetermined. The V gene lost 3 bases and the J gene lost 6 bases, with 18 bases spanning the gap. CDR1 and CDR2 (germline): SGDLS, YYNGEE. The CDR3 has 15 amino acids. The CDR3 region has the DNA TGTGCCAGCAGCGCCTCGACATACGTAGAATCTGAAGCTTTCTTT. This codes for CASSASTYVESEAFF.

The V call is TRBV11-3, the J call TRBJ2-1, with a possible D match to TRBD2 (6 bases). The CDR3 has 13 residues. V was shortened by 2 bases and J by 8 bases, with 10 bases between the two germline ends. The germline V gene has CDR1 SGHNT and CDR2 YENEEA. Here the CDR3 DNA reads TGTGCCAGCAGCTTAACACCGGGAGATGAGCAGTTCTTC. It yields the protein CASSLTPGDEQFF.

This rearrangement joins TRBV9 to TRBJ1-1, with D possibly being TRBD1 (6 bases). Germline loops: CDR1 SGDLS, CDR2 YYNGEE. The CDR3 runs to 13 residues. Trimming left V 3 bases short and J 6 bases short, with 12 bases between. As DNA, the CDR3 is TGTGCCAGCAGCGAACAGGGTCTCGCTGAAGCTTTCTTT. Translating it yields CASSEQGLAEAFF.

V usage is TRBV4-1 and J usage is TRBJ2-7; D may be TRBD2 (6 bases). Germline assignment: CDR1 MGHRA and CDR2 YSYEKL. The ends were cut back, 1 base at V and 6 bases at J, with 19 bases in the middle. This CDR3 spans 16 amino acids. CDR3 amino acids: CASSQVWPGEKGEQYF. The CDR3 DNA follows: TGCGCCAGCAGCCAAGTTTGGCCGGGAGAAAAAGGCGAGCAGTACTTC.

The chain is built from TRBV7-6 and TRBJ2-3, with D possibly being TRBD2 (7 bases). Trimming pared 2 bases from V and 6 bases from J, leaving 21 bases between. This CDR3 comprises 17 residues. Germline V gene data show CDR1 as SGHVS and CDR2 as FNYEAQ. The CDR3 region is CASSLHREIGGVDTQYF. CDR3 in DNA: TGTGCCAGCAGCTTACACAGGGAAATAGGGGGGGTGGATACGCAGTATTTT.